The clone carrying this T cell receptor beta chain was picked up a small number of times. The target antigen is unknown. This sample is part of a study of cytomegalovirus exposure and HLA in healthy donors. General study findings and limits: It is likely that the observed cluster of highly shared sequence variants was a sequencing artifact. The sole available immune exposure information was CMV serostatus.

Looked up from germline, CDR1 is SGDLS and CDR2 is YYNGEE. V was pared by 2 bases and J by 1 base, with 3 bases of the junction left unmatched. CDR3 length: 15 amino acids. The primer mix had 60 Vbeta and 13 Jbeta primers. Here immunoSEQ multiplex PCR was the method, and the copy in TCRdb shows in-frame clones only, minus some. The table records approximately 88,000 clones, 70% to 90% of them present only once. The chain has TRBV9 and TRBJ2-3; 8 bases are a match to TRBD2. Specimen: PBMCs. The sequence derives from a man aged 18 to 30 in good health and CMV-seronegative. The CDR3 loop reads CASSVSRGGTDTQYF. CDR3 in DNA: TGTGCCAGCAGCGTTTCGCGGGGGGGCACAGATACGCAGTATTTT.